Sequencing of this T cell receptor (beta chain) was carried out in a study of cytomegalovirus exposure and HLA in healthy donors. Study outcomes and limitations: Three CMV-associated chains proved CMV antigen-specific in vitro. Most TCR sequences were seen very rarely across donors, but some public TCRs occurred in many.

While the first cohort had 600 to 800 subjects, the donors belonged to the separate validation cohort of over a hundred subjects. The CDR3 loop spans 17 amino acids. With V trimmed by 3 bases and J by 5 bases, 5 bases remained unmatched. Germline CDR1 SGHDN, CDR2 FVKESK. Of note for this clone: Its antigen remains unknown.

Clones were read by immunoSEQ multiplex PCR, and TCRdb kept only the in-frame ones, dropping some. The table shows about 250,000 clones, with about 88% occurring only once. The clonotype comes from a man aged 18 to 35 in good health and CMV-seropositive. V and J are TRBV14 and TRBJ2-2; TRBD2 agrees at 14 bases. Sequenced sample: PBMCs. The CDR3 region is CASSQGLAGVGTGELFF. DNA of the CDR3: TGTGCCAGCAGCCAGGGACTAGCGGGAGTAGGTACCGGGGAGCTGTTTTTT.